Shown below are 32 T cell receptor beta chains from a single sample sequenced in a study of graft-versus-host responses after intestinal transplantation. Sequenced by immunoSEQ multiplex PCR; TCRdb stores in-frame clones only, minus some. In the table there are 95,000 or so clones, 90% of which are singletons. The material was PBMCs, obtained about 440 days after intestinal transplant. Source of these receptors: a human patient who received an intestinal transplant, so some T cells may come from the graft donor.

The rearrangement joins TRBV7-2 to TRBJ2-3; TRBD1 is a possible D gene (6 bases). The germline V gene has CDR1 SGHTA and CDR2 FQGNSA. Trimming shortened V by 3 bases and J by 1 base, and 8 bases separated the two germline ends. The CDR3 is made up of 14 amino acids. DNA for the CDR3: TGTGCCAGCAGCTTCCGGACAGGCACAGATACGCAGTATTTT. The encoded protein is CASSFRTGTDTQYF.

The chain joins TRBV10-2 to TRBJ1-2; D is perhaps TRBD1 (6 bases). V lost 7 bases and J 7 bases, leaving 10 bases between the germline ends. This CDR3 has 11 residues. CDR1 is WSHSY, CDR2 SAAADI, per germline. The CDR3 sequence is CASNEGGGYTF. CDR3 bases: TGCGCCAGCAACGAGGGGGGTGGCTACACCTTC.

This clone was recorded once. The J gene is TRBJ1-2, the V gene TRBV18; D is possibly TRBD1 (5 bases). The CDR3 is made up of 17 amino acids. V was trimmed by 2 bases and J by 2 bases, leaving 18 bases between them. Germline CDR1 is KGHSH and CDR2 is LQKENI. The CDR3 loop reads CASSPFPQSKGNYGYTF. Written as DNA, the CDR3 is TGTGCCAGCTCACCATTCCCACAATCAAAGGGGAACTATGGCTACACCTTC.

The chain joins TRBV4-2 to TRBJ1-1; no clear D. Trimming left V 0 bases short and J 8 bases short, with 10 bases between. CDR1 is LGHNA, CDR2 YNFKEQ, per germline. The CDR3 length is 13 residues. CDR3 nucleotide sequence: TGTGCCAGCAGCCAAGAACCGGGTAGGGAAGCTTTCTTT. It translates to CASSQEPGREAFF.

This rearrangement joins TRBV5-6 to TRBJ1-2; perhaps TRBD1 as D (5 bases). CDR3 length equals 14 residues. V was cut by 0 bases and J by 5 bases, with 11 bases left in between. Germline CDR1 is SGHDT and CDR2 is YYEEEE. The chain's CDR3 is CASSLVRAGYGYTF. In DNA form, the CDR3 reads TGTGCCAGCAGCTTGGTCCGGGCAGGGTATGGCTACACCTTC.

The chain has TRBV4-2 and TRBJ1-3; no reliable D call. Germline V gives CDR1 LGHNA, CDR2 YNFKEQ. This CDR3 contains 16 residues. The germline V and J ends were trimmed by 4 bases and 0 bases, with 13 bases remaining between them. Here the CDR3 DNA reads TGTGCCAGCAGCCTGCCCACACCGAGCTCTGGAAACACCATATATTTT. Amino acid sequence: CASSLPTPSSGNTIYF.

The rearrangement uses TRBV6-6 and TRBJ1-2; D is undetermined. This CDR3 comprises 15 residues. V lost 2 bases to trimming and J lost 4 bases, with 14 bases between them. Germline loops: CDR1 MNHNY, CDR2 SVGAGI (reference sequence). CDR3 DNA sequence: TGTGCCAGCAGTTACCCCTCGGTGGGTTTCTATGGCTACACCTTC. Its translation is CASSYPSVGFYGYTF.

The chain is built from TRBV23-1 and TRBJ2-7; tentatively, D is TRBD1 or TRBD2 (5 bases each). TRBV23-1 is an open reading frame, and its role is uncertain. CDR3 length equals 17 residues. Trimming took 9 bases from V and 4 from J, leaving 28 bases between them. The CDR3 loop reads CARQFGTPEGLLYEQYF. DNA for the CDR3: TGCGCCAGACAATTCGGGACCCCCGAAGGACTTTTATACGAGCAGTACTTC.

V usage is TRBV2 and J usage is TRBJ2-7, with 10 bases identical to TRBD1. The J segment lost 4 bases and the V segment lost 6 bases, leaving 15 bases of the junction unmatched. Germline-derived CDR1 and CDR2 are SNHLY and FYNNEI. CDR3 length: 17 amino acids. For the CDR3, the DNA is TGTGCCAGCAGGGCACGGGACAGGGGATTTTCGGCATACGAGCAGTACTTC. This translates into CASRARDRGFSAYEQYF.

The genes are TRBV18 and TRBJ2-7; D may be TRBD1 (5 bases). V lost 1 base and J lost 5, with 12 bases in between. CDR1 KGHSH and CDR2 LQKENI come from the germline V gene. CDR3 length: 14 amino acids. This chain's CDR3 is CASSPQGFRDEQYF. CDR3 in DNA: TGTGCCAGCTCACCACAGGGGTTCAGGGACGAGCAGTACTTC.

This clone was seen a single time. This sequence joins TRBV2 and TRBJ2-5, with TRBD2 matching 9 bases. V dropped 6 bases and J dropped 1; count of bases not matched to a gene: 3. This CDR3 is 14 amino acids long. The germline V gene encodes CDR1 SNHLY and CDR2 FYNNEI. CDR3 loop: CASRASGAQETQYF. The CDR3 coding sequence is TGTGCCAGCAGGGCTAGCGGGGCCCAAGAGACCCAGTACTTC.

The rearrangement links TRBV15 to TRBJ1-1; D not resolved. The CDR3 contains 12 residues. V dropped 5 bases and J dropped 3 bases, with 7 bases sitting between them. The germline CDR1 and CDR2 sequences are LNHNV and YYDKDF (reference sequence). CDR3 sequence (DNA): TGTGCCACCAGCGTCAGGTACACTGAAGCTTTCTTT. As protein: CATSVRYTEAFF.

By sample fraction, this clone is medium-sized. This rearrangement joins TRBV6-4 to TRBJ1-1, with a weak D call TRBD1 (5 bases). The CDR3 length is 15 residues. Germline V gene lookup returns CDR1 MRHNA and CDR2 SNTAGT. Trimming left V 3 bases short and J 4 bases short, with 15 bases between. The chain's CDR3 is CASSESAGASTEAFF. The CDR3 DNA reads TGTGCCAGCAGTGAAAGCGCCGGGGCAAGCACTGAAGCTTTCTTT.

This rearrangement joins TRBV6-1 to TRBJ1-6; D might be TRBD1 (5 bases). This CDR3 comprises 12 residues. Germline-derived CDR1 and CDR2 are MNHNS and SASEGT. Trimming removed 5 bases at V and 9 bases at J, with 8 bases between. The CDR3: CASSLRGSPLHF. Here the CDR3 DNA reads TGTGCCAGCAGTCTAAGGGGTTCACCCCTCCACTTT.

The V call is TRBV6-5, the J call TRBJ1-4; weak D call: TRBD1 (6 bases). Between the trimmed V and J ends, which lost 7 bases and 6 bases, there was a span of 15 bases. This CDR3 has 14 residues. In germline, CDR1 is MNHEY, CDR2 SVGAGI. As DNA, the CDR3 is TGTGCCAGCATGACCAGGGGTCTCCATGAAAAACTGTTTTTT. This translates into CASMTRGLHEKLFF.

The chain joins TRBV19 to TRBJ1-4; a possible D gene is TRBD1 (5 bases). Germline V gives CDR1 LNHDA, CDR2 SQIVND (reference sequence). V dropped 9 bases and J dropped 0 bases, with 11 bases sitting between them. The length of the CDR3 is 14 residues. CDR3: CASSGAATNEKLFF. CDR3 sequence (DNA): TGTGCCAGCAGTGGGGCGGCAACTAATGAAAAACTGTTTTTT.

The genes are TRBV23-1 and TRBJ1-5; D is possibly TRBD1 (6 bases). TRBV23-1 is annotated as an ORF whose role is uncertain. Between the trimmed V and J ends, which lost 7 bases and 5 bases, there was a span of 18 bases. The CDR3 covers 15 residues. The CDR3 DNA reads TGCGCCAGCACCCGAGAGGCAGGGGAACATCAGCCCCAGCATTTT. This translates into CASTREAGEHQPQHF.

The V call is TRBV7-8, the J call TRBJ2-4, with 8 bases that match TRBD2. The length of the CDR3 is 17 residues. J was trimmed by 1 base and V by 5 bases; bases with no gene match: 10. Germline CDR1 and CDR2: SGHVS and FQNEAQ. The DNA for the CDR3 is TGTGCCAGCAGCCCGCGTCTAGGCGGGGGGGCCAAAAACATTCAGTACTTC. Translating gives CASSPRLGGGAKNIQYF.

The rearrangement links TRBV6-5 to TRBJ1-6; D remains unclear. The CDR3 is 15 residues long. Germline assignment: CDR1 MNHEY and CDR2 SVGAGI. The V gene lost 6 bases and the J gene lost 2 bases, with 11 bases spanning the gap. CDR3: CASRPRWAYNSPLHF. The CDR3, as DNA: TGTGCCAGCAGGCCTCGGTGGGCCTATAATTCACCCCTCCACTTT.

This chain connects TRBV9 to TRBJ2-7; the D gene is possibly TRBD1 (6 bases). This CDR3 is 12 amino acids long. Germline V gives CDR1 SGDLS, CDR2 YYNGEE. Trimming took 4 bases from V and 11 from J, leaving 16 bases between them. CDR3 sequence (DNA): TGTGCCAGCAGCCCCGACGGACAGAAAAAGTACTTC. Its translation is CASSPDGQKKYF.

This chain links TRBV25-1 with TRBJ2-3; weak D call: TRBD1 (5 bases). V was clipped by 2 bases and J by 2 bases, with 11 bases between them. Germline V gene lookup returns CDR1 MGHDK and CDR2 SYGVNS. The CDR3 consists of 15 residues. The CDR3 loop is CASSEARGNTDTQYF. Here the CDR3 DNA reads TGTGCCAGCAGTGAAGCTAGGGGCAACACAGATACGCAGTATTTT.

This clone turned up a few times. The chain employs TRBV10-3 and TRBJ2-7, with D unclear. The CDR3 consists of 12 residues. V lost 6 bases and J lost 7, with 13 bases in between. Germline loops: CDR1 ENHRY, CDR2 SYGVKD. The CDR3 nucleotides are TGTGCCATCAGCGACGGCCCCCTGGAGCAGTACTTC. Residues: CAISDGPLEQYF.

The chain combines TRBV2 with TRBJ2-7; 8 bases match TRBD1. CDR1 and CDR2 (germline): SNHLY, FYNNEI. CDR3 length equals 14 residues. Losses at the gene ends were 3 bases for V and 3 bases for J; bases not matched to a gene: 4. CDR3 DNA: TGTGCCAGCAGTGAGGGGGACAGGCTCTACGAGCAGTACTTC. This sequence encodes CASSEGDRLYEQYF.

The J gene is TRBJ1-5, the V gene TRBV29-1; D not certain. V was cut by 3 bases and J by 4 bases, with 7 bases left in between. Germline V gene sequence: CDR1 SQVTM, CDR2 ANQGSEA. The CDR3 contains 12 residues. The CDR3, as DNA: TGCAGCGTTGAGGATGGGAATCAGCCCCAGCATTTT. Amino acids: CSVEDGNQPQHF.

The CDR3 sequence is CASSPPKWTGSYEQYF. In DNA, the CDR3 is TGTGCCAGCTCACCACCGAAGTGGACGGGCTCCTACGAGCAGTACTTC. This sequence joins TRBV18 and TRBJ2-7; D unclear. CDR3 length equals 16 residues. Germline loops: CDR1 KGHSH, CDR2 LQKENI. Trimming took off 0 bases at V and 0 bases at J, with 12 bases between the two ends.

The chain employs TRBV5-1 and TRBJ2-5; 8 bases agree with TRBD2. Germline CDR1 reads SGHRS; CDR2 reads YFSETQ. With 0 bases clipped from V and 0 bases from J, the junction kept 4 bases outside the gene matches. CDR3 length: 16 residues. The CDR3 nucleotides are TGCGCCAGCAGCTTGGACGGGGGGGGCTACCAAGAGACCCAGTACTTC. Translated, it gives CASSLDGGGYQETQYF.

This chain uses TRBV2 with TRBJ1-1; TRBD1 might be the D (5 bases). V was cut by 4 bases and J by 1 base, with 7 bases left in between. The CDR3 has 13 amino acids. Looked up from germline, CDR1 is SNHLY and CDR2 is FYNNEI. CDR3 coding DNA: TGTGCCAGCAGTGGGGGCCCGAACACTGAAGCTTTCTTT. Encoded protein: CASSGGPNTEAFF.

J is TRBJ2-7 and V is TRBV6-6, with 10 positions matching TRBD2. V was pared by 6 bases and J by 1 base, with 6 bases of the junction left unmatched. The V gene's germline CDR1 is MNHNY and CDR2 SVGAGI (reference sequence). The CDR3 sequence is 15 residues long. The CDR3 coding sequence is TGTGCCAGCAGCCTGCTAGCGGGGGATTCCTACGAGCAGTACTTC. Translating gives CASSLLAGDSYEQYF.

CDR3 protein: CASSLSGTGALRTF. CDR3 nucleotide sequence: TGTGCCAGCAGTTTATCGGGGACAGGGGCCCTCCGCACCTTC. The rearrangement links TRBV27 to TRBJ1-2, with 10 positions matching TRBD1. Germline CDR1 and CDR2: MNHEY and SMNVEV (reference sequence). Trimming removed 0 bases from V and 13 bases from J; junction bases left unmatched: 8. The CDR3 covers 14 residues.

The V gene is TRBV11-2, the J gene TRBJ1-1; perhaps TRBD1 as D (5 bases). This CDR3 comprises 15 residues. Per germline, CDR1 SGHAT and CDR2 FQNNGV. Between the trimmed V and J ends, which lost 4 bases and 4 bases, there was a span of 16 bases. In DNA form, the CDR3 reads TGTGCCAGCAGCTCCGGGCCTTATGGGGGCACTGAAGCTTTCTTT. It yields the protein CASSSGPYGGTEAFF.

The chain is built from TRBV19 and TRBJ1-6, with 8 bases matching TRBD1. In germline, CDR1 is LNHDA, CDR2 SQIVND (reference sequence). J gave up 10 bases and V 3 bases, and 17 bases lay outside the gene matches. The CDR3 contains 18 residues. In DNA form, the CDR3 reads TGTGCCAGTAGTATTCGGTCGGCGGGGGACAGGCCCCAATCACCCCTCCACTTT. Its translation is CASSIRSAGDRPQSPLHF.

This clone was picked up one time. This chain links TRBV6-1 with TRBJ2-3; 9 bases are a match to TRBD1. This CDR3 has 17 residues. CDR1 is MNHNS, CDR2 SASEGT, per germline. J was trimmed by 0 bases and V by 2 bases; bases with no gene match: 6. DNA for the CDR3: TGTGCCAGCAGTGAATGGTACAGGGGGCCTAGCACAGATACGCAGTATTTT. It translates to CASSEWYRGPSTDTQYF.